Presented here are 29 T cell receptor beta chains from one specimen sequenced in a study of glioma-infiltrating T cells after dendritic cell vaccination. The table came from immunoSEQ multiplex PCR; TCRdb's copy has only in-frame clones and leaves some out. The table shows about 73,000 clones, with roughly 80% occurring only once. This sample comprised blood, obtained before dendritic cell vaccination. The receptor set was obtained from a human donor with glioblastoma.

This chain joins TRBV5-6 and TRBJ2-7, with 7 bases that match TRBD1. The CDR3 spans 14 residues. The J segment lost 7 bases and the V segment lost 2 bases, leaving 9 bases of the junction unmatched. The V gene's germline CDR1 is SGHDT and CDR2 YYEEEE. The chain's CDR3 is CASSLQGPPGEQYV. The DNA of the CDR3 is TGTGCCAGCAGCTTACAGGGGCCGCCTGGGGAGCAGTACGTC.

The chain employs TRBV29-1 and TRBJ2-6; 9 bases line up with TRBD1. The CDR3 is made up of 15 amino acids. The junction had 3 bases not matched to a gene; V was cut back by 4 bases and J by 2 bases. CDR1 is SQVTM, CDR2 ANQGSEA, per germline. CDR3 bases: TGCAGCGTTGGACAGGGGGAAGCTGGGGCCAACGTCCTGACTTTC. Translation: CSVGQGEAGANVLTF. Using reference TRBV29-1 and TRBJ2-6 for the parts outside the CDR3, the full variable domain is SAVISQKPSRDICQRGTSLTIQCQVDSQVTMMFWYRQQPGQSLTLIATANQGSEATYESGFVIDKFPISRPNLTFSTLTVSNMSPEDSSIYLCSVGQGEAGANVLTFGAGSRLTVL.

The chain couples TRBV19 to TRBJ1-1, with 8 positions matching TRBD1. The CDR3 has 17 residues. J was trimmed by 4 bases and V by 4 bases; bases with no gene match: 14. Per the germline V gene, CDR1 is LNHDA and CDR2 is SQIVND (reference sequence). In nucleotides, the CDR3 is TGTGCCAGTAGTACAGGACAGGGAGGGACTCAGATCACTGAAGCTTTCTTT. This gives the protein CASSTGQGGTQITEAFF. The whole variable domain, remainder taken from reference TRBV19 and TRBJ1-1, is DGGITQSPKYLFRKEGQNVTLSCEQNLNHDAMYWYRQDPGQGLRLIYYSQIVNDFQKGDIAEGYSVSREKKESFPLTVTSAQKNPTAFYLCASSTGQGGTQITEAFFGQGTRLTVV.

This clone was observed a few times. The chain employs TRBV6-1 and TRBJ1-1, with a weak D call TRBD1 (6 bases). This CDR3 is built from 13 residues. V was clipped by 5 bases and J by 1 base, with 8 bases between them. Germline V gene data show CDR1 as MNHNS and CDR2 as SASEGT. CDR3 DNA: TGTGCCAGCAGTTCCAGGGGGAACACTGAAGCTTTCTTT. Protein product: CASSSRGNTEAFF.

In this sample, this clone turned up once. This chain connects TRBV27 to TRBJ2-3; 9 nucleotides line up with TRBD2. This CDR3 region has 14 residues. The V gene's germline CDR1 is MNHEY and CDR2 SMNVEV (reference sequence). With 3 bases clipped from V and 3 bases from J, the junction kept 1 base outside the gene matches. In nucleotides, the CDR3 is TGTGCCAGCAGTTTGCGGGGGGGAACAGATACGCAGTATTTT. Translated: CASSLRGGTDTQYF.

The V gene is TRBV2, the J gene TRBJ1-1, with D perhaps TRBD1 (5 bases). Germline lookup yields CDR1 SNHLY and CDR2 FYNNEI. This CDR3 region has 13 residues. Trimming shortened V by 4 bases and J by 2 bases, and 8 bases separated the two germline ends. The CDR3 protein is CASSGQFNTEAFF. The CDR3 DNA reads TGTGCCAGCAGTGGACAGTTCAACACTGAAGCTTTCTTT.

The J gene is TRBJ1-5, the V gene TRBV25-1, with TRBD1 matching over 7 bases. The CDR3 loop spans 14 amino acids. Germline V gene lookup returns CDR1 MGHDK and CDR2 SYGVNS. J was trimmed by 9 bases and V by 1 base; bases with no gene match: 6. As DNA, the CDR3 is TGTGCCAGCAGTGAATCCCGACAGGGAAGGCCCCAGCATTTT. Translation gives CASSESRQGRPQHF.

The chain joins TRBV18 to TRBJ1-1, with 7 bases identical to TRBD1. V was pared by 2 bases and J by 10 bases, with 13 bases of the junction left unmatched. From germline, CDR1 is KGHSH and CDR2 LQKENI. CDR3 length: 15 amino acids. Written as DNA, the CDR3 is TGTGCCAGCTCACCAGGGAGAAGGGACAGTCTAGGAGCTTTCTTT. It codes for CASSPGRRDSLGAFF.

The genes are TRBV18 and TRBJ2-5; possible D gene TRBD2, 5 bases. The CDR3 consists of 11 residues. V was trimmed by 4 bases and J by 6 bases, leaving 6 bases between them. Per the germline V gene, CDR1 is KGHSH and CDR2 is LQKENI. The CDR3 nucleotides read TGTGCCAGCTCACGGGAGAAGACCCAGTACTTC. Protein product: CASSREKTQYF.

The CDR3 region is CASSSNALGAGNTIYF. The CDR3 DNA reads TGTGCCAGCAGCTCTAATGCCCTAGGGGCTGGAAACACCATATATTTT. The chain has TRBV7-3 and TRBJ1-3, with D possibly matching TRBD1 (5 bases). Trimming removed 4 bases from V and 2 bases from J, with 15 bases in between. The CDR3 totals 16 residues. Germline V lookup: CDR1 SGHTA, CDR2 FQGTGA. Filled out from reference TRBV7-3 and TRBJ1-3, the complete variable domain reads GAGVSQTPSNKVTEKGKYVELRCDPISGHTALYWYRQSLGQGPEFLIYFQGTGAADDSGLPNDRFFAVRPEGSVSTLKIQRTERGDSAVYLCASSSNALGAGNTIYFGEGSWLTVV.

A word on this clone: A read error may produce the germline difference seen at one junction end. The chain recombines TRBV27 with TRBJ2-3; TRBD2 matches 9 bases. The germline V gene has CDR1 MNHEY and CDR2 SMNVEV (reference sequence). The CDR3 is 18 residues long. CDR3 DNA sequence: TGTGCCAGCAGCTTATGGCTAGCGGGGAACCCTAGCACAGATACGCAGTATTTT. Residues: CASSLWLAGNPSTDTQYF.

The genes are TRBV13 and TRBJ1-3; D is possibly TRBD1 (6 bases). The ends were cut back, 2 bases at V and 3 bases at J, with 14 bases in the middle. The V gene's germline CDR1 is PRHDT and CDR2 FYEKMQ (reference sequence). The CDR3 runs to 16 residues. CDR3 DNA: TGTGCCAGCAGCTTATACGCAGGGGCGGATGGAAACACCATATATTTT. Translating it yields CASSLYAGADGNTIYF.

J is TRBJ1-6 and V is TRBV27, with D maybe TRBD1 (5 bases). The length of the CDR3 is 17 residues. V dropped 2 bases and J dropped 5 bases, with 16 bases sitting between them. Germline values: CDR1 MNHEY, CDR2 SMNVEV (reference sequence). The CDR3 reads CASSLGFRGGNNSPLHF. The CDR3, as DNA: TGTGCCAGCAGTTTAGGGTTCCGGGGCGGGAATAATTCACCCCTCCACTTT.

The rearrangement joins TRBV30 to TRBJ1-1, with 11 bases identical to TRBD1. This CDR3 comprises 14 residues. CDR1 GTSNPN and CDR2 SVGIG come from the germline V gene (reference sequence). The junction had 9 bases not matched to a gene; V was cut back by 5 bases and J by 7 bases. The CDR3 nucleotides are TGTGCCTGGCAGTTGCTCGGGACAGGGGGTGAAGCTTTCTTT. It yields the protein CAWQLLGTGGEAFF.

This rearrangement joins TRBV6-1 to TRBJ1-5; 7 bases fit TRBD1. The ends lost 4 bases at V and 3 bases at J; junction bases unmatched: 6. The CDR3 runs to 15 residues. CDR1 and CDR2 from the germline V gene are MNHNS and SASEGT. The chain's CDR3 is CASSGRQGYNQPQHF. The CDR3 region has the DNA TGTGCCAGCAGTGGCCGACAGGGATACAATCAGCCCCAGCATTTT.

This clone was counted between two and nine times. The rearrangement joins TRBV2 to TRBJ1-4; D unclear. V was clipped by 4 bases and J by 3 bases, with 12 bases between them. Germline CDR1 reads SNHLY; CDR2 reads FYNNEI. This CDR3 has 15 amino acids. The CDR3 protein is CASSALVRSNEKLFF. In DNA form, the CDR3 reads TGTGCCAGCAGTGCCCTAGTGCGGTCTAATGAAAAACTGTTTTTT.

This rearrangement joins TRBV18 to TRBJ1-1, with 8 positions matching TRBD1. CDR3 length: 14 residues. Germline V gene sequence: CDR1 KGHSH, CDR2 LQKENI. J lost 5 bases, V lost 3 bases, and 5 bases had no gene match. For the CDR3, the DNA is TGTGCCAGCTCACCCATGACAGGGGTGACTGAAGCTTTCTTT. Translation: CASSPMTGVTEAFF.

The gene calls are TRBV10-1 and TRBJ1-1; 8 bases match TRBD1. The CDR3 is 15 amino acids. V dropped 5 bases and J dropped 1; count of bases not matched to a gene: 6. Germline CDR1 and CDR2: WNHNN and SYGVQD (reference sequence). CDR3 sequence reads: CASSRYGQGNTEAFF. CDR3 sequence (DNA): TGCGCCAGCAGTCGCTATGGACAGGGGAACACTGAAGCTTTCTTT.

The CDR3 is CASSPQTVQETQYF. DNA of the CDR3: TGTGCCAGCTCACCTCAGACTGTACAAGAGACCCAGTACTTC. J is TRBJ2-5 and V is TRBV18; D uncertain. This CDR3 spans 14 amino acids. CDR1 and CDR2 (germline): KGHSH, LQKENI. Trimming took off 3 bases at V and 2 bases at J, with 10 bases between the two ends.

The V and J genes are TRBV5-4 and TRBJ1-2, with D perhaps TRBD1 (6 bases). Trimming cost V 2 bases and J 3 bases, with 11 bases left between them. The CDR3 has 14 residues. The germline V gene encodes CDR1 SGHNT and CDR2 YYREEE (reference sequence). The CDR3: CASSFDRSDYGYTF. The CDR3 region has the DNA TGTGCCAGCAGCTTCGACAGGAGCGACTATGGCTACACCTTC.

The chain uses TRBV5-1 and TRBJ2-5, with TRBD2 identical over 7 bases. Germline assignment: CDR1 SGHRS and CDR2 YFSETQ. CDR3 length: 16 residues. The junction had 6 bases not matched to a gene; V was cut back by 0 bases and J by 1 base. Written as DNA, the CDR3 is TGCGCCAGCAGCTTGGGGGTAGCGGGTCCCCAAGAGACCCAGTACTTC. Translating gives CASSLGVAGPQETQYF.

This chain's CDR3 is CASSVDRDYGYTF. Here the CDR3 DNA reads TGCGCCAGCAGCGTAGACAGGGACTATGGCTACACCTTC. V usage is TRBV5-1 and J usage is TRBJ1-2, with 7 bases fitting TRBD1. Germline V gives CDR1 SGHRS, CDR2 YFSETQ. The CDR3 has 13 residues. The junction had 3 bases not matched to a gene; V was cut back by 4 bases and J by 3 bases.

The chain links TRBV5-1 to TRBJ2-5, with a tentative D call TRBD1 (6 bases). This CDR3 is 15 amino acids long. The germline CDR1 and CDR2 sequences are SGHRS and YFSETQ. The V end lost 4 bases, the J end lost 3 bases, and 16 bases lay between the germline ends. The CDR3 DNA follows: TGCGCCAGCAGCCTCGGGACACAGCCTGAAGAGACCCAGTACTTC. Translated: CASSLGTQPEETQYF.

The V and J genes are TRBV5-1 and TRBJ1-1, with TRBD1 matching 10 bases. The CDR3 totals 14 residues. Germline CDR1 SGHRS, CDR2 YFSETQ. J gave up 1 base and V 5 bases, and 2 bases lay outside the gene matches. CDR3 nucleotides: TGCGCCAGCAGTCGGGACAGGGGGAACACTGAAGCTTTCTTT. Translation gives CASSRDRGNTEAFF. The variable domain in full, with the rest retrieved from reference TRBV5-1 and TRBJ1-1, is KAGVTQTPRYLIKTRGQQVTLSCSPISGHRSVSWYQQTPGQGLQFLFEYFSETQRNKGNFPGRFSGRQFSNSRSEMNVSTLELGDSALYLCASSRDRGNTEAFFGQGTRLTVV.

This clone has only a few counts. J is TRBJ2-5 and V is TRBV27; 8 bases are a match to TRBD2. V trimming: 6 bases; J trimming: 5 bases; junction bases outside the gene matches: 11. Looked up from germline, CDR1 is MNHEY and CDR2 is SMNVEV (reference sequence). CDR3 length: 15 amino acids. CDR3 coding DNA: TGTGCCAGCAGAATGAGCGAGCGGGGGAGCGAGACCCAGTACTTC. Protein sequence: CASRMSERGSETQYF.

This clone appeared a single time. The chain is built from TRBV6-5 and TRBJ2-3; TRBD1 aligns across 7 bases. The germline CDR1 and CDR2 sequences are MNHEY and SVGAGI. V lost 2 bases, J lost 0 bases, and 5 bases stayed unmatched. The CDR3 contains 16 residues. The CDR3 DNA sequence: TGTGCCAGCAGTTACACGGACAGGACTAGCACAGATACGCAGTATTTT. Translated: CASSYTDRTSTDTQYF.

DNA for the CDR3: TGCGCCAGCAGCCAAGAACAGGGGCCCTCGGGCAATCAGCCCCAGCATTTT. Translation: CASSQEQGPSGNQPQHF. The rearrangement uses TRBV4-1 and TRBJ1-5; the match to TRBD1 covers 7 bases. CDR1 MGHRA and CDR2 YSYEKL come from the germline V gene. The CDR3 loop spans 17 amino acids. The V segment lost 0 bases and the J segment 2 bases; nucleotides outside the gene matches: 7.

The J gene is TRBJ1-3, the V gene TRBV2; D unresolved. CDR3 length: 15 residues. Germline values: CDR1 SNHLY, CDR2 FYNNEI. V was pared by 3 bases and J by 0 bases, with 9 bases between. The CDR3 reads CASSDEQTSGNTIYF. The CDR3 DNA reads TGTGCCAGCAGTGATGAACAGACCTCTGGAAACACCATATATTTT.

The V call is TRBV4-1, the J call TRBJ1-1; TRBD1 matches at 11 bases. The CDR3 is 17 residues long. In germline, CDR1 is MGHRA, CDR2 YSYEKL. J gave up 1 base and V 1 base, and 5 bases lay outside the gene matches. The CDR3 DNA follows: TGCGCCAGCAGCCAAGTTGGGACAGGGGGAACGAACACTGAAGCTTTCTTT. It encodes CASSQVGTGGTNTEAFF.